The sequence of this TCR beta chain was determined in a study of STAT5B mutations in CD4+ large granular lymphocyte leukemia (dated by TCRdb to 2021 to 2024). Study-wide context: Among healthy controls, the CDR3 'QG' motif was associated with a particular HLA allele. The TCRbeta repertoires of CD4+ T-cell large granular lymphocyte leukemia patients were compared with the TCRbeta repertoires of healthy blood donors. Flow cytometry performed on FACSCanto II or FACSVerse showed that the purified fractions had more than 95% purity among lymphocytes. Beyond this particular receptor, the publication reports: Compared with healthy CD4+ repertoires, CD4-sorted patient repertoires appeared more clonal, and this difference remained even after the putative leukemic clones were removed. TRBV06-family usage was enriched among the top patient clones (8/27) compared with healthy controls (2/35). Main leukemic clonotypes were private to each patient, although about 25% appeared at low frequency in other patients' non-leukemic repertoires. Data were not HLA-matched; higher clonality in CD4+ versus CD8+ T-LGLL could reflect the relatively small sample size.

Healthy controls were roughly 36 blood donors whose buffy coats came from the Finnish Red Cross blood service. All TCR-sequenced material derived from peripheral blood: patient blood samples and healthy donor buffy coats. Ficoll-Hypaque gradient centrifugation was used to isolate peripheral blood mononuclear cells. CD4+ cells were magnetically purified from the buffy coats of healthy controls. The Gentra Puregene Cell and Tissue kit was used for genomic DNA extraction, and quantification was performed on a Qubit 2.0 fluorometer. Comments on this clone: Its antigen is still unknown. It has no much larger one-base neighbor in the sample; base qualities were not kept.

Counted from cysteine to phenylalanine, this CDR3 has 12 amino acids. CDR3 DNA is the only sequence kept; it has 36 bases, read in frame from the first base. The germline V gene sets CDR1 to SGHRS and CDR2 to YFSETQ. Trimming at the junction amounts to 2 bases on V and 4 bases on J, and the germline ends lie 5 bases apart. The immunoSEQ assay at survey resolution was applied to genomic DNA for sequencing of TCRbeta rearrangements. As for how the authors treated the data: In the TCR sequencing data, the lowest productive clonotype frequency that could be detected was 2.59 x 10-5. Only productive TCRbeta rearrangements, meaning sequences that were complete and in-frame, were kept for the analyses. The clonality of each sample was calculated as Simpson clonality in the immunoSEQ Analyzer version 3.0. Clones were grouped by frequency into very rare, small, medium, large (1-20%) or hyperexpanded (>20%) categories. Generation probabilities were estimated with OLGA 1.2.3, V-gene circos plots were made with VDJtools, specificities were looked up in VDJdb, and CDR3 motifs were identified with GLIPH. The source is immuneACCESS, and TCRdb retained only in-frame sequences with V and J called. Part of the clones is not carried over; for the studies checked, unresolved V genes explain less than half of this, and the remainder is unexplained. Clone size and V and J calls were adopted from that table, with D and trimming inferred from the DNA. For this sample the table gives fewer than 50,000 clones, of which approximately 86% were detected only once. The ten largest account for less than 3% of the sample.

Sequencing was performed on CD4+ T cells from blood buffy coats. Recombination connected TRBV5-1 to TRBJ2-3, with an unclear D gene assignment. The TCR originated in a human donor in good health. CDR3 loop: CASSLGADTQYF. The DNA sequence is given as TGCGCCAGCAGCTTAGGAGCAGATACGCAGTATTTT.